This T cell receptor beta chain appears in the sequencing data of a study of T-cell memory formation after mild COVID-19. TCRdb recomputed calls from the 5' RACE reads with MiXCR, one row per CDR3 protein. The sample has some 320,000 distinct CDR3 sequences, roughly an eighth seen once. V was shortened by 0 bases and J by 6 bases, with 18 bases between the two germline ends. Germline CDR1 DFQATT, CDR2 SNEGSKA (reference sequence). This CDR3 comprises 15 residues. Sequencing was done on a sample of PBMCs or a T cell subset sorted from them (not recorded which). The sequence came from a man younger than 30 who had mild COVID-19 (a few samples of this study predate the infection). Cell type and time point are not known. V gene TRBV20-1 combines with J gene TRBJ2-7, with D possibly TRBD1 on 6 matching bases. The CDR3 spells CSARDSQGSGLEQYF. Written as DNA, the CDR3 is TGCAGTGCTAGAGATTCACAGGGCTCTGGTCTCGAGCAGTACTTC.